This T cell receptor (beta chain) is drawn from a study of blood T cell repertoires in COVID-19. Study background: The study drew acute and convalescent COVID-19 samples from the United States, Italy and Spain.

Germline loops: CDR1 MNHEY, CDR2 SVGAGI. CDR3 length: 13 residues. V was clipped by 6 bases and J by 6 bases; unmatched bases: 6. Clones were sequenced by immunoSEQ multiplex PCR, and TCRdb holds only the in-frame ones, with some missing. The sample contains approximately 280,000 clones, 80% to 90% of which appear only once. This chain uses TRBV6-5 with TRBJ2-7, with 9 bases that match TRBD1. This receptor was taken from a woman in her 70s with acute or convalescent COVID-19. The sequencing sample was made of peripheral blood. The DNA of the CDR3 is TGTGCCAGCAGCGACAGGGGGTTCCGCGAGCAGTACTTC. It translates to CASSDRGFREQYF.